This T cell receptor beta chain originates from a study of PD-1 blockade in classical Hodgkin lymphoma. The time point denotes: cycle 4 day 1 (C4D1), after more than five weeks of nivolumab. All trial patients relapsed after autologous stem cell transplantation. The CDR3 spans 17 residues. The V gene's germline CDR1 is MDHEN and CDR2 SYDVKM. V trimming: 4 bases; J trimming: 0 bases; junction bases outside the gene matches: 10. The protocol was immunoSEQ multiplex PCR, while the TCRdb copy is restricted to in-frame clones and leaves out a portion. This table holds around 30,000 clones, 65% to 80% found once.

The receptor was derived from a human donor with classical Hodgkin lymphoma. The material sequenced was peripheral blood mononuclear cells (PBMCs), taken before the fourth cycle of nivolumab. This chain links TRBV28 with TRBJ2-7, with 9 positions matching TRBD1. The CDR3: CASSYVVGTGNSYEQYF. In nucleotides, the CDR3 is TGTGCCAGCAGTTATGTGGTAGGGACAGGGAACTCCTACGAGCAGTACTTC.